This T cell receptor (beta chain) was sequenced for a study of blood T cell repertoires in COVID-19. Study summary: COVID-19 samples from acute and convalescent phases originated in the United States, Italy and Spain. PBMCs, B-cell-depleted T cells, or T cells were the source of the cDNA or gDNA that made up the material.

The CDR3 consists of 15 residues. The trim removed 8 bases at V and 5 bases at J, leaving 10 bases unmatched. Germline V CDR1 and CDR2: LGHDT, YNNKEL (reference sequence). Authors' data handling: From reference gene primer amplification, estimates of nucleated cell counts were derived. Libraries were prepared by immunoSEQ multiplex PCR; TCRdb keeps only in-frame clonotypes and omits some of them. V and J calls plus clone size are reproduced from that table; the DNA served to infer D and trimming. The table has about 230,000 clones, 80% to 90% seen once; the top ten hold about 2.3%. The TCR was taken from a middle-aged man who had recovered from COVID-19. Sequencing input: peripheral blood. The rearrangement links TRBV3-1 (or the pseudogene TRBV3-2) to TRBJ2-2; 8 nucleotides agree with TRBD1. This chain's CDR3 is CASSTTGVKTGELFF. CDR3 nucleotide sequence: TGTGCCAGCTCGACGACAGGGGTTAAAACCGGGGAGCTGTTTTTT.